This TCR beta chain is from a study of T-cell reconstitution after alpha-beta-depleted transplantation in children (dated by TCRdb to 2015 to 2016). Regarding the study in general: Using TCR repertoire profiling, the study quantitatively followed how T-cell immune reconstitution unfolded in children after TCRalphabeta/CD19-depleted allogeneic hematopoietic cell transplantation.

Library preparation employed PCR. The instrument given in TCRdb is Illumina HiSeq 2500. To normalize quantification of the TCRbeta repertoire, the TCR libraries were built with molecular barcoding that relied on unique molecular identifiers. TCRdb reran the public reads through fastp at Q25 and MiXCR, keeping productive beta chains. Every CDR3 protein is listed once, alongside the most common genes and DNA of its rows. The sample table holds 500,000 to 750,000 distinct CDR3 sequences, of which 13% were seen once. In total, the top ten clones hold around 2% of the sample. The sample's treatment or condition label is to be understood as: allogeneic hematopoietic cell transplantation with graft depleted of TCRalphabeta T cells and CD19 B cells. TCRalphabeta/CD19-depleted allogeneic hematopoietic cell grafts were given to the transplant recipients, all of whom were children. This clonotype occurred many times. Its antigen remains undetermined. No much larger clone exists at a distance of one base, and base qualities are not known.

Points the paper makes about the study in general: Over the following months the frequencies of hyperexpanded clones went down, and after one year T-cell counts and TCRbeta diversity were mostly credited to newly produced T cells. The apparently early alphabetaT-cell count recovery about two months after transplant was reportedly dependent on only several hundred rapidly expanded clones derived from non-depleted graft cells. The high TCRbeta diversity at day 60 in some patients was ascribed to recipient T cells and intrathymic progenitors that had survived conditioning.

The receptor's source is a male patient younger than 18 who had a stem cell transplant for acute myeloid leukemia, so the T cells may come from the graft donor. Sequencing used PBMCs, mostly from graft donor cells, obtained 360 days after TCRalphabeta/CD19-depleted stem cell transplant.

The DNA is TGCAGTGCTAGAGATGAGGTTTCTAGCGGGGGTTCCTACGAGCAGTACTTC. Its protein reads: CSARDEVSSGGSYEQYF. The chain is encoded by TRBV20-1 joined to TRBJ2-7, with 10 middle bases fitting TRBD2. Trimming takes 0 bases off V and 1 base off J; junction bases not matched to a gene: 9. CDR1 and CDR2, looked up from the germline V gene (reference sequence), are DFQATT and SNEGSKA. The cysteine opens and the phenylalanine closes a CDR3 of 17 amino acids. Only the CDR3 part of the read is kept: 51 bases, read in frame from the first base.